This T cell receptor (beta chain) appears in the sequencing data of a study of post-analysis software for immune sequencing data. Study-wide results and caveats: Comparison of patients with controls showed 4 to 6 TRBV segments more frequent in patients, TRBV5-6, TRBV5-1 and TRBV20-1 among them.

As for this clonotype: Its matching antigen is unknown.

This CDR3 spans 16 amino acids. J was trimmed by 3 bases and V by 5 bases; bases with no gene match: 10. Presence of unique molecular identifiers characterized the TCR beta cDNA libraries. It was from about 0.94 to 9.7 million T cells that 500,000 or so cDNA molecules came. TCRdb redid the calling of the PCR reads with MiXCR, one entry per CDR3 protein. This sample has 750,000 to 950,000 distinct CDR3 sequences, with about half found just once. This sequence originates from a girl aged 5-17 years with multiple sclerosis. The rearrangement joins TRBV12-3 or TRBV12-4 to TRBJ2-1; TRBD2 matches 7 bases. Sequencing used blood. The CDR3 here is CASSKKAGSNYNEQFF. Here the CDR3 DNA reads TGTGCCAGCAGTAAAAAAGCGGGAAGCAACTACAATGAGCAGTTCTTC.